A single sample gave rise to the 15 T cell receptor beta chains below, sequenced in a study of OX40 agonist ivuxolimab in advanced cancers. Produced via immunoSEQ multiplex PCR; TCRdb's table is partial and in-frame only. The sample carries roughly 100,000 clones, roughly 89% recorded once. The material sequenced was CD4+ or CD8+ T cells sorted from blood, taken in a trial of the OX40 agonist ivuxolimab. These receptors were taken from an adult with an advanced solid tumor such as melanoma, head and neck, liver or kidney cancer.

V gene TRBV28 combines with J gene TRBJ2-7; 8 bases match TRBD1. Germline lookup yields CDR1 MDHEN and CDR2 SYDVKM. J was trimmed by 2 bases and V by 5 bases; bases with no gene match: 2. This CDR3 region has 13 residues. The CDR3 loop is CASSRTGPYEQYF. For the CDR3, the DNA is TGTGCCAGCAGTCGGACAGGGCCCTACGAGCAGTACTTC.

The V gene is TRBV19, the J gene TRBJ1-5; no clear D. V lost 10 bases to trimming and J lost 7 bases, with 17 bases between them. The CDR3 covers 13 residues. Germline V CDR1 and CDR2: LNHDA, SQIVND (reference sequence). CDR3 in amino acids: CATTRTSGQPQHF. Here the CDR3 DNA reads TGTGCCACCACCAGGACCTCGGGGCAGCCCCAGCATTTT.

The chain has TRBV7-2 and TRBJ2-1, with 11 bases aligning to TRBD2. The CDR3 runs 14 residues. V trimming: 5 bases; J trimming: 8 bases; junction bases outside the gene matches: 5. Germline values: CDR1 SGHTA, CDR2 FQGNSA. The chain's CDR3 is CASSPSGGPYEQFF. Here the CDR3 DNA reads TGTGCCAGCAGCCCTAGCGGGGGGCCCTATGAGCAGTTCTTC.

This clone is a singleton in its sample. The chain couples TRBV7-6 to TRBJ2-2; no definite D call. The CDR3 sequence is 10 residues long. V was trimmed by 3 bases and J by 7 bases, leaving 0 bases between them. The germline V gene encodes CDR1 SGHVS and CDR2 FNYEAQ. The CDR3, as DNA: TGTGCCAGCAGCTTCGGGGAGCTGTTTTTT. This sequence encodes CASSFGELFF.

The rearrangement links TRBV29-1 to TRBJ1-6; possibly TRBD1 for D (5 bases). The CDR3 length is 13 residues. Germline V gives CDR1 SQVTM, CDR2 ANQGSEA. V shed 6 bases and J shed 6 bases, with 12 bases lying between them. The DNA of the CDR3 is TGCAGCGTCCAGGAGGGGACTAATTCACCCCTCCACTTT. The encoded protein is CSVQEGTNSPLHF.

The chain employs TRBV30 and TRBJ1-5; D is unresolved. The CDR3 is 15 amino acids. The V and J ends lost 0 bases and 5 bases respectively, with 14 bases between them. Germline CDR1 reads GTSNPN; CDR2 reads SVGIG (reference sequence). The CDR3 spells CAWSVRGASDQPQHF. The CDR3 DNA is TGTGCCTGGAGTGTACGGGGAGCCAGCGATCAGCCCCAGCATTTT.

The rearrangement uses TRBV2 and TRBJ2-5; TRBD1 aligns across 8 bases. The CDR3 extends over 14 amino acids. The V gene's germline CDR1 is SNHLY and CDR2 FYNNEI. After removal of 6 bases from V and 5 bases from J, the junction contained 8 bases not matched to a gene. The CDR3 is CASSEQGVRETQYF. CDR3 coding DNA: TGTGCCAGCAGCGAACAGGGGGTACGGGAGACCCAGTACTTC. The variable domain in full, with the rest retrieved from reference TRBV2 and TRBJ2-5, is EPEVTQTPSHQVTQMGQEVILRCVPISNHLYFYWYRQILGQKVEFLVSFYNNEISEKSEIFDDQFSVERPDGSNFTLKIRSTKLEDSAMYFCASSEQGVRETQYFGPGTRLLVL.

The genes are TRBV28 and TRBJ1-2; D unclear. Germline values: CDR1 MDHEN, CDR2 SYDVKM. This CDR3 is built from 11 residues. The ends were cut back, 6 bases at V and 4 bases at J, with 6 bases in the middle. CDR3 sequence reads: CASSYGYGYTF. CDR3 DNA sequence: TGTGCCAGCAGCTACGGCTATGGCTACACCTTC.

The chain couples TRBV28 to TRBJ1-2; perhaps TRBD1 as D (6 bases). The CDR3 totals 15 residues. V was trimmed by 1 base and J by 3 bases, leaving 12 bases between them. Germline V gene data show CDR1 as MDHEN and CDR2 as SYDVKM. CDR3 residues: CASSLYRVSDYGYTF. CDR3 bases: TGTGCCAGCAGTTTATACAGGGTCTCGGACTATGGCTACACCTTC.

CDR3 nucleotide sequence: TGTGCCAGCAGTTTAGGGCAGGTCTATGGCTACACCTTC. Translation: CASSLGQVYGYTF. The V and J genes are TRBV28 and TRBJ1-2; D is unclear. The CDR3 spans 13 residues. The germline V gene has CDR1 MDHEN and CDR2 SYDVKM. V was cut by 2 bases and J by 4 bases, with 8 bases left in between.

The chain couples TRBV6-1 to TRBJ2-7, with D perhaps matching TRBD1 (5 bases). The V end was cut by 4 bases, the J end by 2 bases, with 24 bases between. The germline V gene encodes CDR1 MNHNS and CDR2 SASEGT. The CDR3 consists of 18 residues. In DNA, the CDR3 is TGTGCCAGCAGTGCGCGTCCAACAGCCTACAGGTTTCCCTACGAGCAGTACTTC. This sequence encodes CASSARPTAYRFPYEQYF.

This chain connects TRBV7-9 to TRBJ1-2, with D possibly matching TRBD1 (5 bases). The length of the CDR3 is 13 residues. Per germline, CDR1 SEHNR and CDR2 FQNEAQ (reference sequence). With 7 bases removed from V and 4 bases from J, the gap between germline ends came to 13 bases. In nucleotides, the CDR3 is TGTGCCAGCAATTCGCGAGGGGCCTATGGCTACACCTTC. It encodes CASNSRGAYGYTF.

The rearrangement links TRBV5-6 to TRBJ1-1; D gene unclear. The V gene's germline CDR1 is SGHDT and CDR2 YYEEEE. The CDR3 consists of 13 residues. Trimming took 0 bases from V and 10 from J, leaving 13 bases between them. The CDR3 loop is CASSLGAEVIAFF. CDR3 nucleotides: TGTGCCAGCAGCTTGGGTGCCGAGGTGATAGCTTTCTTT.

A word on this clone: Other DNA sequences from this sample encode an identical CDR3 as well. The chain joins TRBV5-1 to TRBJ2-7; 7 bases are a match to TRBD1. This CDR3 region has 14 residues. The V gene end was trimmed by 0 bases and the J gene end by 0 bases; junction bases not matched to a gene: 0. Looked up from germline, CDR1 is SGHRS and CDR2 is YFSETQ. This chain's CDR3 is CASSLAGGSYEQYF. CDR3 sequence (DNA): TGCGCCAGCAGCTTGGCAGGGGGCTCCTACGAGCAGTACTTC. The full variable domain, its missing parts supplied by reference TRBV5-1 and TRBJ2-7, is KAGVTQTPRYLIKTRGQQVTLSCSPISGHRSVSWYQQTPGQGLQFLFEYFSETQRNKGNFPGRFSGRQFSNSRSEMNVSTLELGDSALYLCASSLAGGSYEQYFGPGTRLTVT.

V and J are TRBV6-1 and TRBJ1-6; D gene uncertain. With 7 bases removed from V and 6 bases from J, the gap between germline ends came to 10 bases. Germline V gives CDR1 MNHNS, CDR2 SASEGT. This CDR3 is built from 13 residues. The CDR3 coding sequence is TGTGCCAGCACCCTCGAATTTAATTCACCCCTCCACTTT. It translates to CASTLEFNSPLHF.